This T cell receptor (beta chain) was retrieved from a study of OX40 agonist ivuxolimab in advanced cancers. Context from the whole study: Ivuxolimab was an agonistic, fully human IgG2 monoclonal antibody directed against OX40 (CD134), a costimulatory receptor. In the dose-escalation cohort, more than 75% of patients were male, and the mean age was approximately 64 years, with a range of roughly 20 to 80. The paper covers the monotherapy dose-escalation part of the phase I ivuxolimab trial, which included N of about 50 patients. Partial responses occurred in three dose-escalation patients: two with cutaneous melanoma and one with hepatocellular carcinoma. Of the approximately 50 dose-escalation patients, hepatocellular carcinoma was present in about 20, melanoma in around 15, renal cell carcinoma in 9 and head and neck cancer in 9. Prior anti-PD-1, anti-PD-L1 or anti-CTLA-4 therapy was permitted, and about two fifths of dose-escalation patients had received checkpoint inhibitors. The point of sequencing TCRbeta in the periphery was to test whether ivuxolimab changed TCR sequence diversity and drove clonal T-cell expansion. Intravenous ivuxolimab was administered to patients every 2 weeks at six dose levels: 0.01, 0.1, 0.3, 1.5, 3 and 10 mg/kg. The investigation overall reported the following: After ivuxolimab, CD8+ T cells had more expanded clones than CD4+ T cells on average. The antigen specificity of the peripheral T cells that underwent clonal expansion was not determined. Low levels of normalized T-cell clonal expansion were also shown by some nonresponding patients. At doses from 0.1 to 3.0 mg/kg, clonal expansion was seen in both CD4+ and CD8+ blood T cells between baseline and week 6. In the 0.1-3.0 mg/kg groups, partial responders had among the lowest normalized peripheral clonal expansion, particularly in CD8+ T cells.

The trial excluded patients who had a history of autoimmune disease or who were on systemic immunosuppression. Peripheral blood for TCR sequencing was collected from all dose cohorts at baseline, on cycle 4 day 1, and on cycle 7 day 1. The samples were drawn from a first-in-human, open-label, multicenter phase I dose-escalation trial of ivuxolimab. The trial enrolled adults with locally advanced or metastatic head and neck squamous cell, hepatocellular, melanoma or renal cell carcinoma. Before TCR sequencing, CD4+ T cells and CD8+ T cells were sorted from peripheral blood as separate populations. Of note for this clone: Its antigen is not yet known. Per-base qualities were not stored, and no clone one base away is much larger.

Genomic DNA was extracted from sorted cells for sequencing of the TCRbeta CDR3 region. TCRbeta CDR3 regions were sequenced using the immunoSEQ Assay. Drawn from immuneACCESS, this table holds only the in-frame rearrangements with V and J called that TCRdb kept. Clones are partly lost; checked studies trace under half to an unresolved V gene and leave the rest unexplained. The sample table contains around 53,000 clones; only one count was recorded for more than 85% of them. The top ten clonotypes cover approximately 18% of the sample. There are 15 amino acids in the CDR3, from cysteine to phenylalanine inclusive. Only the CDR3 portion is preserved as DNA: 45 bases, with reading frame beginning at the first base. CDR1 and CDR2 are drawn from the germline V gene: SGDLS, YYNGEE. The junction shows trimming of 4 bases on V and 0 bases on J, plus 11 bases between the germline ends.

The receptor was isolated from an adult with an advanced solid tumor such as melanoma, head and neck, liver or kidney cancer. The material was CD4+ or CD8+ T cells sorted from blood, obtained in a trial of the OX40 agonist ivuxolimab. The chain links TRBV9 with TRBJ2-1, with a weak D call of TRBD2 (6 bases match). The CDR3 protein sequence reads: CASSLRDSSYNEQFF. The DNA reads TGTGCCAGCAGCCTTCGGGACTCCTCCTACAATGAGCAGTTCTTC.